The T cell receptor (beta chain) under discussion was sequenced for a study of cytomegalovirus exposure and HLA in healthy donors. The wider study: Approximately 80 million unique TCRs, all from HLA-typed donors, were included in an early release of the data.

Looked up from germline, CDR1 is SQVTM and CDR2 is ANQGSEA. Trimming pared 3 bases from V and 1 base from J, leaving 4 bases between. The CDR3 length is 13 residues. Study results and caveats: An analysis that was carried out later associated 16,951 TCR beta sequences with HLA alleles at 0.05 false discovery rate. The authors reported that TCR beta sequences could predict HLA-A and HLA-B alleles. These predictions were accurate for most subjects in the first cohort.

PCR used 60 Vbeta primers and 13 Jbeta primers. Measured with immunoSEQ multiplex PCR; TCRdb has only the in-frame clones, and not every one. The sample includes some 120,000 clones, more than 65% of them seen just once. Concerning this clone: Its specificity is not known.

The V call is TRBV29-1, the J call TRBJ2-6; the D is unclear. This receptor was taken from a man between 18 and 35 years old in good health and CMV-seropositive. Sequenced: PBMCs. CDR3 coding DNA: TGCAGCGTTGATCAGTCTGGGGCCAACGTCCTGACTTTC. This translates into CSVDQSGANVLTF.